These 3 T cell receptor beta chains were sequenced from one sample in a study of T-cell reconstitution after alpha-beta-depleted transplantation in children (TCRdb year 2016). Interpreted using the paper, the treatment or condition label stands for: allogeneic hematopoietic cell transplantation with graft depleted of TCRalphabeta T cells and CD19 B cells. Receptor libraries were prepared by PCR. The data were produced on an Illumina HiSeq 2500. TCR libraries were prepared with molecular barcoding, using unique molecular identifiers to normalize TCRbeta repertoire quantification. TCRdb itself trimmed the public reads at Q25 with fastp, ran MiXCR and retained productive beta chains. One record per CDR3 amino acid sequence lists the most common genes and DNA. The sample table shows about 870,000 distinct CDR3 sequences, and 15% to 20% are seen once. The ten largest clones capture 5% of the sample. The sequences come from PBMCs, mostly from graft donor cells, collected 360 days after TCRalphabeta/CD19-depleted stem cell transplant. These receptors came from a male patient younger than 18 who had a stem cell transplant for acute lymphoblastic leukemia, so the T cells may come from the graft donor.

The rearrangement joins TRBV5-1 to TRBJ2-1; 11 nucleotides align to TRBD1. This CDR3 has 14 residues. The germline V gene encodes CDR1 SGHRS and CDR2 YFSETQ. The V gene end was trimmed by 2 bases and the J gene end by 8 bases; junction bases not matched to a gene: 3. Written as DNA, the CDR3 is TGCGCCAGCAGCTTCGGACAGGGGGCTCATGAGCAGTTCTTC. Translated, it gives CASSFGQGAHEQFF.

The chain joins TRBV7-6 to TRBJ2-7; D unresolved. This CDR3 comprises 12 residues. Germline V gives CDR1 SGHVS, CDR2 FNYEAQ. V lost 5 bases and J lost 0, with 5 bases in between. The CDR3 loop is CASSGYSYEQYF. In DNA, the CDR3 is TGTGCCAGCAGCGGATACTCCTACGAGCAGTACTTC.

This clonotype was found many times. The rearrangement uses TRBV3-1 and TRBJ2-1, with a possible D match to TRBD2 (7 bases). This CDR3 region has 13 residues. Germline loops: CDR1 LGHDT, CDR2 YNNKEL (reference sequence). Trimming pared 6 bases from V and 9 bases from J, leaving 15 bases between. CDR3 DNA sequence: TGTGCCAGCAGAGGGGGAGGGCCTGGTGAGCAGTTCTTC. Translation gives CASRGGGPGEQFF.